This TCR beta chain was obtained from a study of T-cell reconstitution after alpha-beta-depleted transplantation in children (dated by TCRdb to 2016 to 2017). Broadly, across the study: Using TCR repertoire profiling, the study followed T-cell immune reconstitution in a quantitative way in children after TCRalphabeta/CD19-depleted allogeneic hematopoietic cell transplantation.

The library was generated by PCR. The sequencer listed for this sample is Illumina HiSeq 2500. TCR libraries were prepared with molecular barcoding, using unique molecular identifiers to normalize TCRbeta repertoire quantification. TCRdb reanalyzed the raw reads on its own, using fastp at Q25 for trimming and MiXCR for clone calling, and kept in-frame beta chains. Each CDR3 protein gets just one entry, which takes the most common genes and DNA from the rows behind it. This sample is represented by approximately 250,000 distinct CDR3 sequences; approximately 9.7% of them were singletons. The ten largest account for approximately 4.7% of the sample. Ten or more counts support this clonotype. No cognate antigen has been identified for it. No base quality information exists; no much larger clone differs at one position. This TCR was recovered from a human donor who donated a stem cell graft to a child with SCID. This sample comprised PBMCs from the stem cell graft donor, obtained from the stem cell graft.

The CDR3 region has the sequence CASSRQGREQSDTQYF. The nucleotide sequence reads as follows: TGCGCCAGCAGCCGACAGGGTCGGGAGCAGTCAGATACGCAGTATTTT. The chain is assembled from TRBV5-1 and TRBJ2-3; the D gene is perhaps TRBD1, on 7 matching bases. From cysteine to phenylalanine, the CDR3 is 16 amino acids long. Of the read, only the CDR3 DNA is kept; its 48 bases are in frame from base 1. According to the germline V gene, CDR1 reads SGHRS and CDR2 reads YFSETQ. V lost 4 bases and J lost 4 bases; the stretch between them is 19 bases long. The reference TRBV5-1 and TRBJ2-3 proteins fill in what lies around the CDR3, so the full variable domain reads KAGVTQTPRYLIKTRGQQVTLSCSPISGHRSVSWYQQTPGQGLQFLFEYFSETQRNKGNFPGRFSGRQFSNSRSEMNVSTLELGDSALYLCASSRQGREQSDTQYFGPGTRLTVL.